This T cell receptor beta chain is from a study of long-term antiretroviral therapy in people with HIV (dated by TCRdb to between 2020 and 2023). Turning to the overall study: The earliest samples were collected about a decade before the 2015 WHO recommendation for immediate ART, when ART was typically delayed until CD4 counts fell. A retrospective serial study tested whether changes in peripheral blood TRB repertoire composition and diversity were associated with ART initiation and durable HIV suppression. Eleven of the 30 participants with HIV were female. The cohort contributed over 150 cryopreserved PBMC samples from fewer than 35 adults with confirmed HIV infection, collected serially over a mean of about 6 years (range 1-12). No cross-contamination during QIAcube processing was shown when test extractions of a monoclonal T-cell line were performed alongside 25 to 35 polyclonal samples.

Inclusion was restricted to participants for whom at least one PBMC sample before ART initiation and at least two post-ART samples were available. All participants with HIV were treated in the United States of America. Before DNA extraction, cryopreserved samples of roughly 1-10 million PBMC were thawed and washed. At the time of the earliest PBMC sample for each participant with HIV, ages ranged from roughly 20 to 54 years. Per participant, PBMC samples came from 1-4 timepoints prior to ART initiation and 2-8 timepoints following ART initiation, for a median of 7 samples. For every participant, serial HIV viral load, CD4+ T-cell count, ART history and demographic data were obtained. Using a Qiagen kit on a QIAcube, genomic DNA was extracted from unsorted PBMC, with samples processed in batches of 12. Paper-wide results and their limitations: Because cell numbers in pre-ART samples were limited, unsorted PBMC were profiled instead of sorted CD4+ and CD8+ T cells. Because PBMC availability was limited, only the TCR beta chain was sequenced, with no alpha chain pairing. The samples were dated from about 2004 to 2017, and the ART regimens that were used may be less effective than current ART regimens. A significant increase in TRB diversity was found to be associated with ART initiation, although TRB diversity was observed to remain significantly below that of transplant donor controls even after long-term ART. Inferences about post-ART repertoire changes were limited because no data were available on ART adherence, viral resistance or therapy changes. At every time point, the repertoire was dominated by expanded TRB clones first identified before ART initiation, although this dominance fluctuated and, in many PLHIV, declined after ART. HIV repertoires had narrower CDR3 length ranges than controls, and the network structure suggested an antigen-experienced repertoire that shifted only slightly toward naive after ART.

The immunoSEQ hsTCRB v3.0 assay was used at survey level resolution for TRB variable region sequencing. The target sequencing depth for TRB was roughly 40,000-50,000 T-cell genomes per sample. An Illumina MiSeq with a v3 150-cycle kit was used to sequence the pooled TRB libraries. Per the authors' processing: Analysis of repertoires was carried out in R inside a reproducible Nextflow workflow spanning QC, data transformation and analysis. Custom analyses were implemented in LymphoSeq2, an R package for AIRR-Seq data exploration. A few samples that yielded fewer than 5000 total TRB sequences were excluded, so that under 200 HIV repertoires were analyzed. Among the approximately 180 retained HIV repertoires, around 60 were collected before ART initiation and 120 to 130 were collected after ART initiation. Repertoires were downsampled to 5000 TRB nucleotide sequences, and summary statistics were averaged over 100 downsampling iterations. The analysis kept only TRB sequences whose CDR3 regions were at least seven amino acids long. Diversity was assessed using a clonality score derived from Shannon entropy and using the Gini coefficient. In the repertoire networks, any two of the top 5000 CDR3 amino acid sequences were linked whenever the two sequences differed by an edit distance of one. For TRB CDR3 amino acid sequences, GLIPH2 was used to predict antigen specificity groups and MHC restriction. Known CMV, EBV, HIV or tissue antigen associations were flagged by matching CDR3 amino acid sequences against VDJdb and McPAS-TCR. Pre-ART, post-ART and control groups were compared with Wilcoxon signed-rank tests and Holm-Bonferroni correction. What TCRdb holds here is the immuneACCESS table cut down to in-frame rearrangements. Part of the clones is not present; checked against another copy, under half of the missing clones reflect an unresolved V gene, and the others are unexplained. V and J calls and clone size follow that table, whereas D and trimming were derived from the DNA. For this sample the table gives 20,000 to 30,000 clones, of which roughly 83% were detected only once. Around 16% of the sample goes to the ten largest clones.

About this clone: The specificity of this receptor is unknown. The input lacks base qualities; no much larger clone sits a single base away.

The CDR3 contains 14 residues, cysteine and phenylalanine counted. Just CDR3 DNA is preserved here, 42 bases in frame from base 1. CDR1 and CDR2 are drawn from the germline V gene (reference sequence): SEHNR, FQNEAQ. V is pared back by 5 bases and J by 9 bases, with 17 bases lying between the germline termini. This chain is built from TRBV7-9 and TRBJ2-1, with the D call perhaps TRBD1 or TRBD2, each one matching 6 bases. The sequencing used unsorted PBMCs, collected roughly 4.5 years after starting antiretroviral therapy. The origin of this receptor is a man aged 25 to 40 with HIV. CDR3 reads: CASSHRGPDSEQFF. The sequence in DNA is TGTGCCAGCAGCCACCGGGGGCCGGATAGTGAGCAGTTCTTC.